One T cell receptor beta chain is described in this entry. Antigen unknown. Assay: immunoSEQ multiplex PCR; the TCRdb copy retains only in-frame clones and omits some. The table shows approximately 150,000 clones, with 70% to 90% occurring only once. The source of the sample is a study of T cell responses to AZD1222 COVID-19 vaccine. Study-wide points: None of the repertoires were sampled until the peak T cell response had passed. Baseline seropositives among AZD1222 recipients totaled only 6 or 7.

V was clipped by 5 bases and J by 7 bases, with 15 bases between them. Germline CDR1 is LNHDA and CDR2 is SQIVND (reference sequence). The CDR3 consists of 14 residues. This clonotype was obtained from an adult in good health. V and J are TRBV19 and TRBJ1-5; perhaps TRBD1 as D (5 bases). Here the sequenced sample was peripheral blood, taken on day 0 of AZD1222 vaccination. The CDR3 coding sequence is TGTGCCAGTAGTTCGGGGCCCGAGGCCCAGCCCCAGCATTTT. Protein: CASSSGPEAQPQHF. Full variable domain (remainder filled in from reference TRBV19 and TRBJ1-5): DGGITQSPKYLFRKEGQNVTLSCEQNLNHDAMYWYRQDPGQGLRLIYYSQIVNDFQKGDIAEGYSVSREKKESFPLTVTSAQKNPTAFYLCASSSGPEAQPQHFGDGTRLSIL.